This T cell receptor (beta chain) emerged from a study of response to subunit inactivated influenza vaccine. In TCRdb, the RT-PCR reads were re-called with MiXCR into one record per CDR3 protein. The sample lists about 540,000 distinct CDR3 sequences, around 21% occurring once. The ends were cut back, 6 bases at V and 2 bases at J, with 19 bases in the middle. The germline V gene has CDR1 SQVTM and CDR2 ANQGSEA. The CDR3 runs 15 residues. Separately, the same data were catalogued under a study of T cells expressing NK-cell markers. As that study records: With UMIs, 5'RACE template switching was used to make TCR beta cDNA. Of the CD8+ T cell pool in roughly six donors, roughly 1.0-8% was accounted for by dominant NKG2C+ clonotypes. It remained uncertain whether the expanded NKG2C+ T cell clones were specific for HCMV antigens.

Sequencing used CD4+ T cells sorted from PBMCs, obtained roughly 12 days after vaccination. The TCR was taken from a man aged 45 to 65 who received an inactivated influenza vaccine. The V and J genes are TRBV29-1 and TRBJ2-5, with D possibly TRBD1 on 6 matching bases. CDR3 DNA sequence: TGCAGCGTGCGGACAGCCGGGACCAAGCAAGAGACCCAGTACTTC. It is translated as CSVRTAGTKQETQYF.